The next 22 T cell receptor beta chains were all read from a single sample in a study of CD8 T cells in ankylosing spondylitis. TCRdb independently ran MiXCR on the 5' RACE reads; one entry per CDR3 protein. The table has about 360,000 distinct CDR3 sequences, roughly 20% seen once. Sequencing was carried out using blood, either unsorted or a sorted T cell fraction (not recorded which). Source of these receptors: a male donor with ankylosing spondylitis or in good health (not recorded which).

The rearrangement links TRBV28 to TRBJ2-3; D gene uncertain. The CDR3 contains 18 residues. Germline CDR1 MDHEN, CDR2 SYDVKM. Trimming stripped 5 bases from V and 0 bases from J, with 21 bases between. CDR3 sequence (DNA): TGTGCCAGCAGTACCCTGGTTATCACTAAATCTAGCACAGATACGCAGTATTTT. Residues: CASSTLVITKSSTDTQYF.

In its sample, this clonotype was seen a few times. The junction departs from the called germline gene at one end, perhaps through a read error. Written as DNA, the CDR3 is TGCAGCGGCCTGACAGGCTCCCACGAGCAGTACTTC. Amino acids: CSGLTGSHEQYF. This chain connects TRBV29-1 to TRBJ2-7, with D perhaps TRBD1 (6 bases). Germline values: CDR1 SQVTM, CDR2 ANQGSEA. The CDR3 extends over 12 amino acids.

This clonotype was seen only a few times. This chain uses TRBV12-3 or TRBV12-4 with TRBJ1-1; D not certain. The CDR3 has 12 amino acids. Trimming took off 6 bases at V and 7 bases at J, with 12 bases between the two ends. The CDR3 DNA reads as TGTGCCAGCAGGATTGGTGCAGTTGAAGCTTTCTTT. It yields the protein CASRIGAVEAFF.

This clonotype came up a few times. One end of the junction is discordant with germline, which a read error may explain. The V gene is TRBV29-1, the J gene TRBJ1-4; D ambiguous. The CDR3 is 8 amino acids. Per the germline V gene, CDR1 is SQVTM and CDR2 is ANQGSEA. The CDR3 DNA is TGCAGCGCGTCCGGACCCATTTTT. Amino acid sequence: CSASGPIF.

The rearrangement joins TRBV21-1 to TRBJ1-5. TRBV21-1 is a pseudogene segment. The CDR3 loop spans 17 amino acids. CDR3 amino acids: CASSKCEDSLSNQPQHF. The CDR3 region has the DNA TGTGCCAGCAGCAAGTGCGAGGATTCCTTAAGCAATCAGCCCCAGCATTTT.

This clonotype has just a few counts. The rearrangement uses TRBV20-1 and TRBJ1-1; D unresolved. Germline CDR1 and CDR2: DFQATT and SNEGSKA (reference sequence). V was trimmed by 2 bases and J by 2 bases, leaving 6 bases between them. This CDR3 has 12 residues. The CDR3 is CSARFSNTEAFF. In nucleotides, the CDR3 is TGCAGTGCTAGATTCTCAAACACTGAAGCTTTCTTT.

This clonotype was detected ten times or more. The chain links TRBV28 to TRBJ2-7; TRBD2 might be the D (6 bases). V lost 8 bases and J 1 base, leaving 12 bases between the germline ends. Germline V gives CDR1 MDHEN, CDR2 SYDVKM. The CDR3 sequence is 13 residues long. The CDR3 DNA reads TGTGCCAGCTCTATTGGGAGGTCCTACGAGCAGTACTTC. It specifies CASSIGRSYEQYF.

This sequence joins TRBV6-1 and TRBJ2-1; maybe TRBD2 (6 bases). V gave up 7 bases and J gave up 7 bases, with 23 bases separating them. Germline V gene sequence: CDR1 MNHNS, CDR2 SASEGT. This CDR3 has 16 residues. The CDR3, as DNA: TGTGCCAGCACCTTGAAGACTAGTCCGATTTCAAATGAGCAGTTCTTC. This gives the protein CASTLKTSPISNEQFF.

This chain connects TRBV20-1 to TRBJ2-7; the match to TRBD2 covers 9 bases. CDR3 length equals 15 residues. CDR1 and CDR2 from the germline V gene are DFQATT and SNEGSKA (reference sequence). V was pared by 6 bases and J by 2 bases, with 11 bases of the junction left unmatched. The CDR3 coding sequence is TGCAGTGCGGCCACCGGGCTAGCGGGACCCTACGAGCAGTACTTC. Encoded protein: CSAATGLAGPYEQYF.

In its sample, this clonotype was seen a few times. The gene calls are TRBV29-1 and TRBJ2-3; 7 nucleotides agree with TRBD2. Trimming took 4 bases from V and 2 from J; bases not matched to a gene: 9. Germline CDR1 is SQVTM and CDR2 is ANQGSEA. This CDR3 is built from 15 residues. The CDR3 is CSVVPLARHTDTQYF. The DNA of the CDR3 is TGCAGCGTTGTCCCACTAGCGAGACACACAGATACGCAGTATTTT.

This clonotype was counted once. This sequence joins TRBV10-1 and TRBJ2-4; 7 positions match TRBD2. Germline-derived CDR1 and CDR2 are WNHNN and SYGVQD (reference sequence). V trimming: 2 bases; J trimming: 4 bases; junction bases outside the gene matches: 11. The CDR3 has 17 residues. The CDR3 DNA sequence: TGCGCCAGCAGTGAGGGACGCCTAAGGGGAGGGAAAAACATTCAGTACTTC. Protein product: CASSEGRLRGGKNIQYF.

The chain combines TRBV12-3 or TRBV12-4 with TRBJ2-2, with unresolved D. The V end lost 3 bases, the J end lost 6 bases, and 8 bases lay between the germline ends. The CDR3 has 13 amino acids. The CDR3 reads CASSFPSPGELFF. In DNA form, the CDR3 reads TGTGCCAGCAGTTTCCCTAGTCCCGGGGAGCTGTTTTTT.

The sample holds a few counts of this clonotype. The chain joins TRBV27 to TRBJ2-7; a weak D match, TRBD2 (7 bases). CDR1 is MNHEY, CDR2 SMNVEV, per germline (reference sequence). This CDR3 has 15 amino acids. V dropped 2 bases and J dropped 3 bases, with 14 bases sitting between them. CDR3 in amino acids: CASSLAGALNYEQYF. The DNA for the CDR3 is TGTGCCAGCAGTTTAGCGGGGGCACTCAACTACGAGCAGTACTTC.

CDR3 sequence (DNA): TGCGCCAGCAGCTTAACAGGGGCCTCTTCCTACAATGAGCAGTTCTTC. This sequence encodes CASSLTGASSYNEQFF. The chain joins TRBV5-1 to TRBJ2-1, with TRBD1 identical over 7 bases. The V gene end was trimmed by 2 bases and the J gene end by 1 base; junction bases not matched to a gene: 6. Germline CDR1 reads SGHRS; CDR2 reads YFSETQ. This CDR3 has 16 amino acids.

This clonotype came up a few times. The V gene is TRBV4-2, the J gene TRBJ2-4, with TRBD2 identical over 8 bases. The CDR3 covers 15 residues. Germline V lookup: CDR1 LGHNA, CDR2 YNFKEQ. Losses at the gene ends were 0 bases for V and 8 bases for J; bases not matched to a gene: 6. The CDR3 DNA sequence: TGTGCCAGCAGCCAAGAGTCAGGACTAGCATACATTCAGTACTTC. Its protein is CASSQESGLAYIQYF.

CDR3 DNA sequence: TGCAGTGCTAGACCGACAGGATCGGATACGCAGTATTTT. Residues: CSARPTGSDTQYF. The V and J genes are TRBV20-1 and TRBJ2-3; TRBD1 is a possible D gene (6 bases). Trimming pared 2 bases from V and 6 bases from J, leaving 12 bases between. Per the germline V gene, CDR1 is DFQATT and CDR2 is SNEGSKA (reference sequence). The length of the CDR3 is 13 residues.

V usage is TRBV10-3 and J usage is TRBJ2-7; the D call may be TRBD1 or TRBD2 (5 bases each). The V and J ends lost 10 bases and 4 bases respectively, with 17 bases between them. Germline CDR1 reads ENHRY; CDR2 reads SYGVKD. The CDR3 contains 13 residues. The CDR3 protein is CATQEAGLYEQYF. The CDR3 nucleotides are TGTGCCACACAGGAGGCAGGTTTGTACGAGCAGTACTTC.

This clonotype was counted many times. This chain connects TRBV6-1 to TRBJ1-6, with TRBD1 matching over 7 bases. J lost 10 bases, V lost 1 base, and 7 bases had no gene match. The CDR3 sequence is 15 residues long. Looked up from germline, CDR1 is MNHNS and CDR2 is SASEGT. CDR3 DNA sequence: TGTGCCAGCAGTGAAGAGGAGACAGGGTCATCACCCCTCCACTTT. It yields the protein CASSEEETGSSPLHF.

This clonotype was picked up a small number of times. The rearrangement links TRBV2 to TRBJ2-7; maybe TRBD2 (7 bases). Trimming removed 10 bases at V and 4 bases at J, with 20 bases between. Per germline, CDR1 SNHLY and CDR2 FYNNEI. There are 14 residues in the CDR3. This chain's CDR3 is CATLIGGPEYEQYF. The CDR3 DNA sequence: TGTGCCACCTTAATCGGGGGGCCTGAATACGAGCAGTACTTC.

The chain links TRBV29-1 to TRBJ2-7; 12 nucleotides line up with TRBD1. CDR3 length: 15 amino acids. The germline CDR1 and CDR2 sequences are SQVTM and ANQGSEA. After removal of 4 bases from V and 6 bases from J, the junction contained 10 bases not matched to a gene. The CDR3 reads CSVVPPGQGASEQYF. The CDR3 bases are TGCAGCGTTGTACCCCCGGGACAGGGGGCCAGCGAGCAGTACTTC.

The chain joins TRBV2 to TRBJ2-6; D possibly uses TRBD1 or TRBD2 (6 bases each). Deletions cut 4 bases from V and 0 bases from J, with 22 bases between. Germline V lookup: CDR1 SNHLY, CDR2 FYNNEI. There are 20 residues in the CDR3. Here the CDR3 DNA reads TGTGCCAGCAGTGTGGCTCGTTACGGGGGCCCCCTCTCTGGGGCCAACGTCCTGACTTTC. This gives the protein CASSVARYGGPLSGANVLTF.

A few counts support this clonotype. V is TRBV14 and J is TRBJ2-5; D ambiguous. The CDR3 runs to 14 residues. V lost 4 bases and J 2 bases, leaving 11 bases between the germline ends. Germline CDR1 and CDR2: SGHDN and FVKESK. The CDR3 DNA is TGTGCCAGCAGCCCGCCTTGGCGGCAAGAGACCCAGTACTTC. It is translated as CASSPPWRQETQYF.